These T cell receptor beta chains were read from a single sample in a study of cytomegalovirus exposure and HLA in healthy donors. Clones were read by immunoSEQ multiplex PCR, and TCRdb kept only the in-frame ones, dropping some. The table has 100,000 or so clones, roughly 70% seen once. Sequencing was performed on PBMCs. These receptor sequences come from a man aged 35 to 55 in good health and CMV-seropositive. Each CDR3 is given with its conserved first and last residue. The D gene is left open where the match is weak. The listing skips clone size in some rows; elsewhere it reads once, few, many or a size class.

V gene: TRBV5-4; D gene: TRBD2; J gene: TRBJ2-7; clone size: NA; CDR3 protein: CASSLGRVGHEQYF
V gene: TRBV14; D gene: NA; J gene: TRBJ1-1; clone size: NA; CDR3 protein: CASSQDTALNTEAFF
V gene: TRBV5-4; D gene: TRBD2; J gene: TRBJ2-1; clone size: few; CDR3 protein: CASSLTSGAGEQFF
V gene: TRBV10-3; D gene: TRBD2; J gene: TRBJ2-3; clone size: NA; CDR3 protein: CAISDRAGGYGTDTQYF
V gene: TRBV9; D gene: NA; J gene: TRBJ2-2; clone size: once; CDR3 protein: CASSVGGTRTDNTGELFF
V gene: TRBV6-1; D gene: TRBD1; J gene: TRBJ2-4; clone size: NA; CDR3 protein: CASSPQGKNIQYF
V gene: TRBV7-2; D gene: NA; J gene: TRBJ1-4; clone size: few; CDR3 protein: CASSFLWGQPEELFF
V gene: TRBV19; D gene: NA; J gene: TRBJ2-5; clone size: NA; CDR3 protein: CASSPDMGQETQYF
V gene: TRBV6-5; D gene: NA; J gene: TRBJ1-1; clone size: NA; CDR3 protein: CASTPGTPNTEAFF
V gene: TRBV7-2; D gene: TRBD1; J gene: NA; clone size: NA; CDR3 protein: CASSLDRGSYEQYF
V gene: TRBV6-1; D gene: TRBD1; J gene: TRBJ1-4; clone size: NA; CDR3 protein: CASSSPGRGDEKLFF
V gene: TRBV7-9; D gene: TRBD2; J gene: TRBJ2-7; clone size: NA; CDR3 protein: CASSPGAGGIYEQYF
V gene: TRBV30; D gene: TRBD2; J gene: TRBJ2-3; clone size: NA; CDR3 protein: CASTSGSGDTQYF
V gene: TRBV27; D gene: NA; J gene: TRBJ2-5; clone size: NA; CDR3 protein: CASRKPKDSVETQYF
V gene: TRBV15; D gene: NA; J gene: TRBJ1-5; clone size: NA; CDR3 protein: CATGAYSNQPQHF
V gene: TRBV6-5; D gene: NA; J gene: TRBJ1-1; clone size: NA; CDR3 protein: CASTEKSIEDTEAFF
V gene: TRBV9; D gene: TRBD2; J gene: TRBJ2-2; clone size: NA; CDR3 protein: CASSPGGGLGTGELFF
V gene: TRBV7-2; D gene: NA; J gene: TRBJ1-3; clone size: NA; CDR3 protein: CASRHSMSSGNTIYF
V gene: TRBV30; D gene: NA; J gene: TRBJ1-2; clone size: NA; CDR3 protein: CAWSKTGRNGYTF
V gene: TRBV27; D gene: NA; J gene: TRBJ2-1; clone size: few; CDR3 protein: CASSLRPGSYNEQFF
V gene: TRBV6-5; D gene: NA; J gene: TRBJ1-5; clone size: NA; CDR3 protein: CASSYSRGGGQPQHF
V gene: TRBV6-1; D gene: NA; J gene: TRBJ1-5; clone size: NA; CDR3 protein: CASRPRISGDQPQHF
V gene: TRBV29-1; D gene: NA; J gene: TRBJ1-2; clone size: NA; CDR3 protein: CSVSSPRVGYTF
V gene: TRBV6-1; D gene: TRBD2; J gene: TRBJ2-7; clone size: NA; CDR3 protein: CASSAWTSGSKYEQYF
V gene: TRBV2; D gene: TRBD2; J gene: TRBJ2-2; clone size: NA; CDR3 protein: CASRAYSGTGGRGTGELFF
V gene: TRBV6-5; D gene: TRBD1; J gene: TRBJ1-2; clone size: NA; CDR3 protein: CARRGPTSPYTF
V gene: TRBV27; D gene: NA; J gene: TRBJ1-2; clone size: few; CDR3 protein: CASSPTAGTYGYTF
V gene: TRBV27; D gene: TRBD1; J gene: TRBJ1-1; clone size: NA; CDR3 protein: CASSFRGITEAFF
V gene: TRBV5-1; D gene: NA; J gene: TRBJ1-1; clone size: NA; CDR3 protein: CASSLDTGRPNTEAFF
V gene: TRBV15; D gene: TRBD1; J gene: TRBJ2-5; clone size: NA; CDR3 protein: CATSRDTGVETQYF
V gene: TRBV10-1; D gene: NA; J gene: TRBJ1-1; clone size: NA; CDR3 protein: CPSVGGLNTEAFF
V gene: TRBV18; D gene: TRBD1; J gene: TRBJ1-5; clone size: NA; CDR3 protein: CASSPTGGADVMQPQHF
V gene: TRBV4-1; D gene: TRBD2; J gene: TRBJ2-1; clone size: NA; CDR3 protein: CASSQGLGTSAMDEQFF
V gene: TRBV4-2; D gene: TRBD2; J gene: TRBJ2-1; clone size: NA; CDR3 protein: CASSQGLAGSYNEQFF
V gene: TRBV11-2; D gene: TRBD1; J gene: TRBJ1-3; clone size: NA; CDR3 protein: CASSFLTGGSGNTIYF
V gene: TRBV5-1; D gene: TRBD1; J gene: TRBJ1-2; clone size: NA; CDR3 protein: CASSVTRTGSYGYTF
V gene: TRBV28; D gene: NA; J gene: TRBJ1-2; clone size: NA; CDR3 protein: CASSLLSGNYGYTF
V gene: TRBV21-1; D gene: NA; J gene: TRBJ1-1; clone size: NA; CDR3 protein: CASSKWGGVSEAFF
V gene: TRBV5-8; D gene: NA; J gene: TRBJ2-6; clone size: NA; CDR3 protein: CATYHTASGANVLTF
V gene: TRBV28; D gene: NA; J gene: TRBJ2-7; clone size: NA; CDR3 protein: CASSPARVVAHEQYF
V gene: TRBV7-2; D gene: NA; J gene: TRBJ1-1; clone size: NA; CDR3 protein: CASSFSGGGTEAFF
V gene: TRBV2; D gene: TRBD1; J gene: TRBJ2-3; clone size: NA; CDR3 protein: CASSERDRALADTQYF
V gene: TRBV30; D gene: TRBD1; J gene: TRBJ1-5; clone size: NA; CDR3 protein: CAWSKGQGQPQHF
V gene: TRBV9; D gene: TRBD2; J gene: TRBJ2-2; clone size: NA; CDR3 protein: CASSVGTSGGGELFF
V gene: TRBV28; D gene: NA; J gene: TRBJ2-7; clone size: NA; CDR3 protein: CASLSGYEQYF
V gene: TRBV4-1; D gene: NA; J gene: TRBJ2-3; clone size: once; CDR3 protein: CASSQDFPGGTDTQYF
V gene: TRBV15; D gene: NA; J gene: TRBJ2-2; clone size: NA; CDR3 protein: CATARGRTGELFF
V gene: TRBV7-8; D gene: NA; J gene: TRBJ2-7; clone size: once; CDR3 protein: CASSSKSGYEQYF
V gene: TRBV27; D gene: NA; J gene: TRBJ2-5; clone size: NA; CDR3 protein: CASNGGPVPFQETQYF
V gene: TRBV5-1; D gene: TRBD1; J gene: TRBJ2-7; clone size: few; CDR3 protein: CASSLVLQGARSYEQYF
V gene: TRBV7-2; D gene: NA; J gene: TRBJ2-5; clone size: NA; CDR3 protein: CASSLGRGDPPRETQYF
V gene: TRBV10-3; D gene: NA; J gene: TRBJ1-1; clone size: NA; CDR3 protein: CAISDSGVLEAFF
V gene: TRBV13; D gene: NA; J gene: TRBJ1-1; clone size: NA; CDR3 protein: CASSTGDTEAFF
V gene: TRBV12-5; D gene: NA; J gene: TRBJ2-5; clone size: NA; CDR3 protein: CASAADQGAQYF
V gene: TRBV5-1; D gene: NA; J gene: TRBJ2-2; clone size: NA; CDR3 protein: CASSLTGSNTGELFF